This entry lists 30 T cell receptor beta chains sequenced from one sample in a study of shared clonotypes between healthy human individuals. CD45RO-negative, CCR7-selected cells formed the naive CD8 fraction, which excluded terminally differentiated effector memory CD45RA+ cells. TCRdb keeps only in-frame clones here, not all; method: immunoSEQ multiplex PCR. The data hold approximately 2,200,000 clones, with 93% observed a single time. Sequenced sample: naive CD8+ T cells from PBMCs. These TCRs come from a man in his late teens or twenties in good health. Some clones in this sample may be carry-over from other donors' samples.

The chain couples TRBV7-9 to TRBJ2-1; D ambiguous. Trimming shortened V by 4 bases and J by 8 bases, and 18 bases separated the two germline ends. CDR1 and CDR2 (germline): SEHNR, FQNEAQ (reference sequence). The length of the CDR3 is 15 residues. This chain's CDR3 is CASSSPRISHHEQFF. CDR3 coding DNA: TGTGCCAGCAGCTCCCCCCGGATCAGCCATCATGAGCAGTTCTTC.

The genes are TRBV11-2 and TRBJ2-4, with TRBD2 as a possible D gene (5 bases). With 0 bases removed from V and 8 bases from J, the gap between germline ends came to 14 bases. The CDR3 has 15 amino acids. The V gene's germline CDR1 is SGHAT and CDR2 FQNNGV. The CDR3 region has the DNA TGTGCCAGCAGCTTAGAGAAAGGACGGGGATACATTCAGTACTTC. Translating gives CASSLEKGRGYIQYF.

The CDR3 sequence: CAISESTGGDNEQFF. The CDR3 DNA sequence: TGTGCCATCAGTGAGTCGACAGGGGGGGACAATGAGCAGTTCTTC. The gene calls are TRBV10-3 and TRBJ2-1, with 9 nucleotides matching TRBD1. In germline, CDR1 is ENHRY, CDR2 SYGVKD. The CDR3 spans 15 residues. With 0 bases clipped from V and 5 bases from J, the junction kept 2 bases outside the gene matches.

The V gene is TRBV18, the J gene TRBJ2-2; D is unclear. This CDR3 has 11 amino acids. The ends were cut back, 6 bases at V and 5 bases at J, with 4 bases in the middle. The germline CDR1 and CDR2 sequences are KGHSH and LQKENI. The CDR3 is CASSPTGELFF. The CDR3 DNA reads TGTGCCAGCTCCCCTACCGGGGAGCTGTTTTTT.

The chain has TRBV2 and TRBJ1-4, with D perhaps TRBD1 (6 bases). V gave up 7 bases and J gave up 8 bases, with 23 bases separating them. The germline CDR1 and CDR2 sequences are SNHLY and FYNNEI. The CDR3 loop spans 16 amino acids. The CDR3 nucleotides are TGTGCCAGCACCGGACCTTTTGGGGGGCCGGGGGAAAAACTGTTTTTT. This translates into CASTGPFGGPGEKLFF. Variable domain in full (rest from reference TRBV2 and TRBJ1-4): EPEVTQTPSHQVTQMGQEVILRCVPISNHLYFYWYRQILGQKVEFLVSFYNNEISEKSEIFDDQFSVERPDGSNFTLKIRSTKLEDSAMYFCASTGPFGGPGEKLFFGSGTQLSVL.

Points on this clone: Other nucleotide sequences from this sample produce the same CDR3. V and J are TRBV4-1 and TRBJ1-3, with D possibly TRBD1 on 5 matching bases. Germline V gives CDR1 MGHRA, CDR2 YSYEKL. Trimming took 1 base from V and 4 from J, leaving 8 bases between them. The CDR3 spans 14 residues. DNA for the CDR3: TGCGCCAGCAGCCAAGTAACAGGAGGAAACACCATATATTTT. It codes for CASSQVTGGNTIYF.

The V gene is TRBV10-2, the J gene TRBJ2-7; 8 bases are a match to TRBD1. The CDR3 is 15 amino acids. In germline, CDR1 is WSHSY, CDR2 SAAADI. V shed 0 bases and J 4 bases; nucleotides not matched to a gene: 5. The CDR3, as DNA: TGCGCCAGCAGTGAGTCCCCCAGGGGGCAATACGAGCAGTACTTC. Protein sequence: CASSESPRGQYEQYF.

The V call is TRBV14, the J call TRBJ2-7; D gene uncertain. The CDR3 loop spans 13 amino acids. Trimming removed 2 bases at V and 7 bases at J, with 12 bases between. CDR1 and CDR2 (germline): SGHDN, FVKESK. CDR3 in DNA: TGTGCCAGCAGCCAACGAGGTGGGGTTGAGCAGTACTTC. It encodes CASSQRGGVEQYF.

The gene calls are TRBV27 and TRBJ2-7; D gene ambiguous. The CDR3 covers 11 residues. Trimming left V 8 bases short and J 5 bases short, with 10 bases between. Germline lookup yields CDR1 MNHEY and CDR2 SMNVEV (reference sequence). In nucleotides, the CDR3 is TGTGCCAGCCAAGTGAACGACGAGCAGTACTTC. It yields the protein CASQVNDEQYF.

V usage is TRBV27 and J usage is TRBJ2-4; 14 bases align to TRBD2. The CDR3 totals 16 residues. Germline V gene sequence: CDR1 MNHEY, CDR2 SMNVEV (reference sequence). V was pared by 4 bases and J by 8 bases, with 7 bases of the junction left unmatched. The CDR3 region has the DNA TGTGCCAGCAGTTCGCGACTAGCGGGAGGGCCAGACATTCAGTACTTC. It codes for CASSSRLAGGPDIQYF.

J is TRBJ2-1 and V is TRBV9; D tentatively reads TRBD1 or TRBD2 (6 bases each). The CDR3 consists of 16 residues. The germline CDR1 and CDR2 sequences are SGDLS and YYNGEE. V lost 0 bases to trimming and J lost 2 bases, with 12 bases between them. DNA for the CDR3: TGTGCCAGCAGCGTAGATAGGGGGGCCACCTACAATGAGCAGTTCTTC. This codes for CASSVDRGATYNEQFF. The whole variable domain, filled in from reference TRBV9 and TRBJ2-1, reads DSGVTQTPKHLITATGQRVTLRCSPRSGDLSVYWYQQSLDQGLQFLIQYYNGEERAKGNILERFSAQQFPDLHSELNLSSLELGDSALYFCASSVDRGATYNEQFFGPGTRLTVL.

This clone was recorded only once. The J gene is TRBJ2-2, the V gene TRBV4-1, with 7 bases aligning to TRBD2. Germline V CDR1 and CDR2: MGHRA, YSYEKL. The CDR3 covers 15 residues. J lost 4 bases, V lost 10 bases, and 12 bases had no gene match. DNA for the CDR3: TGCGCCACCGCACCAGCGGGACGCTCCACCGGGGAGCTGTTTTTT. It translates to CATAPAGRSTGELFF.

CDR3 DNA: TGTGCCAGCAGTGAAGCTGGGGTGGGCAATCAGCCCCAGCATTTT. Translated, it gives CASSEAGVGNQPQHF. The rearrangement joins TRBV6-1 to TRBJ1-5; no definite D call. Germline-derived CDR1 and CDR2 are MNHNS and SASEGT. Deletions cut 0 bases from V and 2 bases from J, with 8 bases between. This CDR3 is 15 amino acids long.

The CDR3 DNA reads as TGTGCCAGCAGCTTGGTGAGCGTACTCGAGGCCAACGTCCTGACTTTC. Amino acids: CASSLVSVLEANVLTF. The rearrangement uses TRBV5-4 and TRBJ2-6, with D uncertain. The CDR3 runs to 16 residues. Trimming removed 0 bases at V and 6 bases at J, with 13 bases between. The germline V gene has CDR1 SGHNT and CDR2 YYREEE (reference sequence). The full variable domain, completed using reference TRBV5-4 and TRBJ2-6, is ETGVTQSPTHLIKTRGQQVTLRCSSQSGHNTVSWYQQALGQGPQFIFQYYREEENGRGNFPPRFSGLQFPNYSSELNVNALELDDSALYLCASSLVSVLEANVLTFGAGSRLTVL.

Note on this clone: Additional DNA sequences in this sample encode the identical CDR3. The chain links TRBV2 to TRBJ2-7, with a weak D call TRBD1 (5 bases). The V end was cut by 1 base, the J end by 2 bases, with 6 bases between. The CDR3 sequence is 13 residues long. Germline CDR1 and CDR2: SNHLY and FYNNEI. The CDR3 region is CASSEGTTYEQYF. The CDR3, as DNA: TGTGCCAGCAGTGAAGGGACAACCTACGAGCAGTACTTC.

The CDR3 spells CATSRDRGGLTEAFF. CDR3 sequence (DNA): TGTGCCACCAGCAGAGATCGAGGGGGCTTAACTGAAGCTTTCTTT. The V gene is TRBV15, the J gene TRBJ1-1; 7 bases fit TRBD1. This CDR3 region has 15 residues. Germline values: CDR1 LNHNV, CDR2 YYDKDF (reference sequence). The ends lost 0 bases at V and 5 bases at J; junction bases unmatched: 6. Full variable domain (missing parts from reference TRBV15 and TRBJ1-1): DAMVIQNPRYQVTQFGKPVTLSCSQTLNHNVMYWYQQKSSQAPKLLFHYYDKDFNNEADTPDNFQSRRPNTSFCFLDIRSPGLGDTAMYLCATSRDRGGLTEAFFGQGTRLTVV.

CDR3 sequence (DNA): TGTGCCAGCAGTTCGCGGACTAGCGGGTACGAGCAGTACTTC. It yields the protein CASSSRTSGYEQYF. The rearrangement links TRBV28 to TRBJ2-7, with 11 bases that match TRBD2. Germline loops: CDR1 MDHEN, CDR2 SYDVKM. V trimming: 4 bases; J trimming: 4 bases; junction bases outside the gene matches: 3. The CDR3 runs to 14 residues.

This chain joins TRBV10-2 and TRBJ2-5; TRBD2 matches 15 bases. This CDR3 contains 16 residues. Germline V gene sequence: CDR1 WSHSY, CDR2 SAAADI. V shed 5 bases and J 4 bases; nucleotides not matched to a gene: 5. CDR3 region: CASSLGLAGGRETQYF. The DNA of the CDR3 is TGCGCCAGCAGTTTGGGACTAGCGGGAGGAAGAGAGACCCAGTACTTC.

The chain links TRBV10-3 to TRBJ1-1; D not certain. Trimming stripped 3 bases from V and 1 base from J, with 9 bases between. Germline V gene data show CDR1 as ENHRY and CDR2 as SYGVKD. CDR3 length: 14 residues. DNA for the CDR3: TGTGCCATCAGTGAAACAGCCTCGAACACTGAAGCTTTCTTT. It is translated as CAISETASNTEAFF.

The rearrangement links TRBV18 to TRBJ1-1; no clear D. V shed 3 bases and J shed 2 bases, with 13 bases lying between them. CDR1 is KGHSH and CDR2 is LQKENI in the germline V gene. This CDR3 has 15 amino acids. The CDR3 spells CASSPKDWPNTEAFF. The CDR3 DNA follows: TGTGCCAGCTCACCTAAGGATTGGCCCAACACTGAAGCTTTCTTT.

The chain has TRBV7-2 and TRBJ2-7; TRBD2 agrees at 9 bases. Germline V lookup: CDR1 SGHTA, CDR2 FQGNSA. The CDR3 contains 14 residues. Trimming took 5 bases from V and 3 from J; bases not matched to a gene: 5. CDR3 sequence (DNA): TGTGCCAGCAGCCCATCGACTAGCGGCTACGAGCAGTACTTC. Translation: CASSPSTSGYEQYF.

V usage is TRBV5-6 and J usage is TRBJ1-2, with TRBD1 matching over 7 bases. The CDR3 is 13 amino acids. J gave up 6 bases and V 4 bases, and 6 bases lay outside the gene matches. CDR1 and CDR2 from the germline V gene are SGHDT and YYEEEE. CDR3 loop: CASSLGGGNGYTF. The DNA of the CDR3 is TGTGCCAGCAGCCTAGGAGGGGGCAATGGCTACACCTTC.

A single count supports this clone. V and J are TRBV4-1 and TRBJ1-5; 7 nucleotides align to TRBD1. The CDR3 totals 15 residues. The V and J ends lost 3 bases and 3 bases, in that order; junction bases with no gene match: 5. Per germline, CDR1 MGHRA and CDR2 YSYEKL. CDR3 sequence reads: CASSHRQGPNQPQHF. CDR3 sequence (DNA): TGCGCCAGCAGCCACCGACAGGGACCCAATCAGCCCCAGCATTTT.

The rearrangement links TRBV6-1 to TRBJ2-3; 12 nucleotides align to TRBD1. In germline, CDR1 is MNHNS, CDR2 SASEGT. The J segment lost 6 bases and the V segment lost 4 bases, leaving 5 bases of the junction unmatched. The CDR3 extends over 15 amino acids. The DNA of the CDR3 is TGTGCCAGCAGTGCAAGGGACAGGGGGCCCGATACGCAGTATTTT. Encoded protein: CASSARDRGPDTQYF.

The chain employs TRBV7-3 and TRBJ1-1; 7 bases are shared with TRBD1. V shed 3 bases, J shed 3 bases, and the junction held 10 bases outside the gene matches. The CDR3 spans 16 residues. Looked up from germline, CDR1 is SGHTA and CDR2 is FQGTGA. CDR3 sequence: CASSFSAQGGDTEAFF. CDR3 nucleotide sequence: TGTGCCAGCAGCTTTTCTGCGCAGGGGGGCGACACTGAAGCTTTCTTT.

A single count supports this clone. The rearrangement joins TRBV4-1 to TRBJ1-1; TRBD1 matches 8 bases. CDR1 MGHRA and CDR2 YSYEKL come from the germline V gene. Trimming took 2 bases from V and 4 from J; bases not matched to a gene: 12. CDR3 length: 17 amino acids. CDR3 residues: CASSQPNRQGTSTEAFF. The CDR3 region has the DNA TGCGCCAGCAGCCAACCAAATCGACAGGGGACCTCCACTGAAGCTTTCTTT.

J is TRBJ2-7 and V is TRBV28; D perhaps matches TRBD2 (6 bases). Germline V gives CDR1 MDHEN, CDR2 SYDVKM. There are 15 residues in the CDR3. Trimming shortened V by 5 bases and J by 7 bases, and 21 bases separated the two germline ends. This CDR3 is CASSPITGGVQEQYF. The CDR3 coding sequence is TGTGCCAGCAGTCCCATCACCGGCGGGGTACAAGAGCAGTACTTC.

As to this clone: This sample also contains other DNA sequences that code for the same CDR3. J is TRBJ2-2 and V is TRBV7-9; 14 positions match TRBD2. Trimming at V came to 4 bases and at J to 6 bases, leaving 4 bases not matched to a gene. Germline V gene lookup returns CDR1 SEHNR and CDR2 FQNEAQ (reference sequence). The CDR3 runs to 16 residues. This chain's CDR3 is CASSSGTSGSPGELFF. CDR3 sequence (DNA): TGTGCCAGCAGCTCCGGGACTAGCGGGAGTCCCGGGGAGCTGTTTTTT.

The chain couples TRBV7-3 to TRBJ2-5; D is perhaps TRBD1 or TRBD2 (5 bases each). TRBJ2-7 explains the end of the DNA better; the J call may be wrong. Germline V lookup: CDR1 SGHTA, CDR2 FQGTGA. CDR3 length: 13 amino acids. The CDR3 is CASSFGASYEQYF. The CDR3, as DNA: TGTGCCAGCAGCTTCGGGGCCTCCTACGAGCAGTACTTC.

CDR3 bases: TGTGCCAGTAGTATAGGTTCTACTTGGGGCACTGAAGCTTTCTTT. Amino acid sequence: CASSIGSTWGTEAFF. The chain couples TRBV19 to TRBJ1-1; D call uncertain. Germline CDR1 and CDR2: LNHDA and SQIVND (reference sequence). The CDR3 length is 15 residues. The ends were cut back, 1 base at V and 4 bases at J, with 13 bases in the middle.